The rows below give T cell receptor beta chains drawn from one sample of a study of early T cells in non-severe SARS-CoV-2 infection. TCRdb reprocessed the 5' RACE reads via MiXCR and lists one record per CDR3 protein. The sample yields 65,000 to 80,000 distinct CDR3 sequences, around 11% seen once. The sample consisted of whole blood. The receptors derive from an adult who was a healthcare worker with PCR-confirmed SARS-CoV-2 infection or an uninfected control (not recorded which). Both conserved end residues are part of each CDR3. D genes are given only for firm matches. Some rows have no size entry. The others give once, few or many, or a class for an expanded clone.

v_call	clone_size	j_call	d_call	cdr3_aa	cdr3_nt
TRBV10-1	many	TRBJ1-5	-	CASSESPSCQPQHF	TGCGCCAGCAGTGAGTCCCCTTCCTGTCAGCCCCAGCATTTT
TRBV11-2	-	TRBJ2-1	TRBD1	CASSSYRGRGNEQFF	TGTGCCAGCAGCTCCTACAGGGGAAGGGGCAATGAGCAGTTCTTC
TRBV9	few	TRBJ2-1	-	CASSVAGLDEQFF	TGTGCCAGCAGCGTAGCCGGGTTGGATGAGCAGTTCTTC
TRBV30	many	TRBJ2-7	-	CAWTLGVEQYF	TGTGCCTGGACCCTAGGGGTAGAGCAGTACTTC
TRBV5-4	few	TRBJ1-2	TRBD1	CASSQLQGLGYGYTF	TGTGCCAGCAGCCAACTACAGGGGTTGGGCTATGGCTACACCTTC
TRBV25-1	-	TRBJ2-1	TRBD2	CASKGALGAGGYNEQFF	TGTGCCAGCAAGGGCGCCCTTGGAGCGGGGGGGTACAATGAGCAGTTCTTC
TRBV7-8	few	TRBJ2-3	TRBD1	CASSPPWDRANTDTQYF	TGTGCCAGCAGCCCCCCCTGGGACAGGGCAAACACAGATACGCAGTATTTT
TRBV7-6	many	TRBJ2-5	-	CASSLDDSLGETQYF	TGTGCCAGCAGCTTAGACGACAGCCTGGGGGAGACCCAGTACTTC
TRBV12-3/TRBV12-4	many	TRBJ2-3	-	CASTASDTQYF	TGTGCCAGCACCGCGTCAGATACGCAGTATTTT
TRBV6-2/TRBV6-3	-	TRBJ2-5	-	CASSTDYYKTQYF	TGTGCCAGCAGTACGGACTACTACAAGACCCAGTACTTC
TRBV4-3	-	TRBJ2-3	TRBD1	CASSQDGTGFSDTQYF	TGCGCCAGCAGCCAAGATGGGACAGGGTTTTCGGATACGCAGTATTTT
TRBV24-1	many	TRBJ2-1	TRBD1	CATSDADRVNEQFF	TGTGCCACCAGTGATGCCGACAGGGTGAATGAGCAGTTCTTC
TRBV6-1	few	TRBJ2-7	TRBD1	CASDKTGVGNEQYF	TGTGCCAGCGATAAGACAGGGGTTGGAAACGAGCAGTACTTC
TRBV27	few	TRBJ2-7	-	CASSVGPGEQYF	TGTGCCAGCAGTGTGGGACCGGGCGAGCAGTACTTC
TRBV7-6	many	TRBJ2-1	-	CASSFSPGNEQFF	TGTGCCAGCAGCTTTTCACCGGGGAATGAGCAGTTCTTC
TRBV10-3	-	TRBJ2-2	TRBD2	CAILKRGSAGELFF	TGTGCCATCTTGAAGCGGGGGAGCGCCGGGGAGCTGTTTTTT
TRBV11-3	many	TRBJ2-1	TRBD2	CASSFAGGPTEQFF	TGTGCCAGCAGCTTTGCGGGGGGGCCGACTGAGCAGTTCTTC
TRBV29-1	-	TRBJ2-4	TRBD1	CSVEEVTGLRGDIQYF	TGCAGCGTTGAAGAGGTGACAGGGCTTCGAGGGGACATTCAGTACTTC
TRBV9	once	TRBJ2-1	-	CASSVDWVFNEQFF	TGTGCCAGCAGCGTAGATTGGGTTTTCAATGAGCAGTTCTTC
TRBV7-6	-	TRBJ1-1	-	CASSLALRGRTEAFF	TGTGCCAGCAGCTTAGCGCTGAGGGGTCGGACTGAAGCTTTCTTT
TRBV14	few	TRBJ2-1	TRBD1	CASSQDRQGKQFF	TGTGCCAGCAGCCAAGATAGACAGGGGAAGCAGTTCTTC
TRBV10-3	many	TRBJ2-6	TRBD1	CATLSLPGQGESSGANVLTF	TGTGCCACTCTCTCTCTTCCGGGACAGGGGGAGAGCTCTGGGGCCAACGTCCTGACTTTC
TRBV21-1	many	TRBJ2-2	-	CASSKVWVGANTGELFF	TGTGCCAGCAGCAAAGTGTGGGTGGGCGCGAACACCGGGGAGCTGTTTTTT
TRBV9	-	TRBJ1-3	-	CASSSGGGISGNTIYF	TGTGCCAGCAGCTCAGGTGGGGGTATCTCTGGAAACACCATATATTTT
TRBV6-5	few	TRBJ2-5	TRBD1	CASSYGGTGGETQYF	TGTGCCAGCAGTTACGGCGGGACAGGGGGGGAGACCCAGTACTTC
TRBV11-2	few	TRBJ2-3	-	CASSLAGPSTDTQYF	TGTGCCAGCAGCTTAGCGGGACCTAGCACAGATACGCAGTATTTT
TRBV9	many	TRBJ2-7	TRBD1	CASSVQGQGSHEQYF	TGTGCCAGCAGCGTACAGGGACAGGGGAGCCACGAGCAGTACTTC
TRBV29-1	few	TRBJ2-2	-	CSVGNTGELFF	TGCAGCGTTGGAAATACCGGGGAGCTGTTTTTT
TRBV29-1	many	TRBJ1-1	-	CSVEDRWVGTEAFF	TGCAGCGTTGAAGATCGGTGGGTGGGAACTGAAGCTTTCTTT
TRBV12-3/TRBV12-4	once	TRBJ2-5	-	CASSLNRAKETQYF	TGTGCCAGCAGTTTAAACAGGGCAAAAGAGACCCAGTACTTC
TRBV20-1	-	TRBJ2-1	-	CSARTWGPDEQFF	TGCAGTGCTAGGACCTGGGGGCCAGATGAGCAGTTCTTC
TRBV11-2	few	TRBJ1-1	TRBD1	CASSLRTGDRAFF	TGTGCCAGCAGCCTTAGGACAGGGGACCGAGCTTTCTTT
TRBV11-2	-	TRBJ1-6	-	CASSPGGGEESPLHF	TGTGCCAGCAGCCCCGGGGGGGGAGAGGAATCACCCCTCCACTTT
TRBV20-1	-	TRBJ1-2	-	CSARDWGRGAEGYTF	TGCAGTGCTAGAGATTGGGGACGGGGGGCCGAAGGCTACACCTTC
TRBV7-7	many	TRBJ2-7	TRBD1	CASSQTGVGEQYF	TGTGCTAGCAGCCAGACAGGGGTGGGGGAGCAGTACTTC
TRBV4-2	-	TRBJ1-1	-	CASSQAGRLNTEAFF	TGTGCCAGCAGCCAAGCGGGCAGGCTCAACACTGAAGCTTTCTTT
TRBV6-2/TRBV6-3	-	TRBJ1-5	-	CASSYSVSNQPQHF	TGTGCCAGCAGTTACAGCGTAAGCAATCAGCCCCAGCATTTT
TRBV5-1	many	TRBJ2-6	TRBD1	CASSLRDRGVSGANVLTF	TGCGCCAGCAGCCTCCGGGACAGGGGCGTCTCTGGGGCCAACGTCCTGACTTTC
TRBV6-6	many	TRBJ2-7	TRBD1	CATQGDSNSYEQYF	TGTGCCACCCAAGGGGACAGCAACTCCTACGAGCAGTACTTC